The clone carrying this T cell receptor beta chain showed up just a few times. This specimen belongs to a study of PD-1 blockade in mismatch repair-deficient tumors. Looked up from germline, CDR1 is LGHNT and CDR2 is FRNRAP. V lost 3 bases, J lost 6 bases, and 17 bases lay in between. The length of the CDR3 is 16 residues. Clones were sequenced by immunoSEQ multiplex PCR, and TCRdb holds only the in-frame ones, with some missing. The table has tens of thousands of clones, 65% to 85% seen once; the top ten hold more than 2.5%. This chain connects TRBV12-5 to TRBJ1-4; D possibly corresponds to TRBD1 (6 bases). The sample consisted of peripheral blood, taken 12 weeks after starting pembrolizumab. This TCR was recovered from an adult with mismatch repair-deficient cancer. The CDR3 DNA reads TGTGCTAGTGGTTTTCCCCGGGGGCGCGGGGATGAAAAACTGTTTTTT. As protein: CASGFPRGRGDEKLFF.